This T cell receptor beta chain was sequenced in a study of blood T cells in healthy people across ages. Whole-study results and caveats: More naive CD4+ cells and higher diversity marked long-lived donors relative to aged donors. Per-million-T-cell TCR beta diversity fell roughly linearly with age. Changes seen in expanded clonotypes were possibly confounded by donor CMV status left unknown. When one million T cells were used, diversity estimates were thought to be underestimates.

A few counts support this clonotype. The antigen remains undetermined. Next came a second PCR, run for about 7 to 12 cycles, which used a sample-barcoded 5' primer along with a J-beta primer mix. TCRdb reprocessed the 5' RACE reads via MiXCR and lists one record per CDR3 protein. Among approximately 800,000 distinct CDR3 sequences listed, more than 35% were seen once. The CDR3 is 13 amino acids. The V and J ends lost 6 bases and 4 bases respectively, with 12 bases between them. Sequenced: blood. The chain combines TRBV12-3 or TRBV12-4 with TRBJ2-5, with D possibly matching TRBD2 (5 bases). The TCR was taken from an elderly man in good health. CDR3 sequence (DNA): TGTGCCAGCAGGCCCCCGGGGAGAGAGACCCAGTACTTC. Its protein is CASRPPGRETQYF.